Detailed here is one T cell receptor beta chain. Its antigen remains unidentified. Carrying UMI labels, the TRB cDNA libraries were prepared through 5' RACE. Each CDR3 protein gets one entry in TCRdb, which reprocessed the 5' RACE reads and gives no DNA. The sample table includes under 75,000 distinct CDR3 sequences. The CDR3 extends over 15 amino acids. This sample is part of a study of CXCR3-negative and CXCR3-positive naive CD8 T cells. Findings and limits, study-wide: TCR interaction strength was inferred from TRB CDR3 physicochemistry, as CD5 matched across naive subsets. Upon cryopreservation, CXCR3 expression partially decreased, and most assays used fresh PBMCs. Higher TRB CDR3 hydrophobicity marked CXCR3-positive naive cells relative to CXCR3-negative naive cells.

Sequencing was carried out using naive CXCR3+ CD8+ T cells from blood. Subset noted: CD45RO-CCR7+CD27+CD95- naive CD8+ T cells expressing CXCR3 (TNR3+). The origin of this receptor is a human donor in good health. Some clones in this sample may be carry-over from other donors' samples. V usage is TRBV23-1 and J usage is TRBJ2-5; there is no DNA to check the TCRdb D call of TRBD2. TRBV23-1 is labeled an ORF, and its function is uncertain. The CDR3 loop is CASKRGLAPPETQYF.